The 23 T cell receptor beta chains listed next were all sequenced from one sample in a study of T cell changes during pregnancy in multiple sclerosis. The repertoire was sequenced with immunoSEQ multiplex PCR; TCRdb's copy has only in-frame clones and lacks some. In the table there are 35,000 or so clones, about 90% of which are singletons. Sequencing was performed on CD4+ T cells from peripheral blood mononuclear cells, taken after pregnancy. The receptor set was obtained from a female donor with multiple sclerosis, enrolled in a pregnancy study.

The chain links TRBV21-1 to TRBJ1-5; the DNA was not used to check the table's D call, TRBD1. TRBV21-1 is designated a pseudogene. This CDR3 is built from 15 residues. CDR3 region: CASRNQGQLNQPQHF. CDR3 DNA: TGTGCCAGCAGGAACCAGGGACAACTCAATCAGCCCCAGCATTTT.

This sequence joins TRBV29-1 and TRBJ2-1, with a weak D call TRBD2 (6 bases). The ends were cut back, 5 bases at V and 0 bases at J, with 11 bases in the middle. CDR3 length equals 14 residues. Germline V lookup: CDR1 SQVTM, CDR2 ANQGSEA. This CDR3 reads CSVLGLSSYNEQFF. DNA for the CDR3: TGCAGCGTTCTGGGACTCAGCTCCTACAATGAGCAGTTCTTC.

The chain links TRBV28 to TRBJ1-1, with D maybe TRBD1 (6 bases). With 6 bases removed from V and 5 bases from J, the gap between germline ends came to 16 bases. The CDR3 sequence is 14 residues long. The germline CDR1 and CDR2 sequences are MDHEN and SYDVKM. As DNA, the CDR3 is TGTGCCAGCAGCTGGGCAGGGGAAGGAACTGAAGCTTTCTTT. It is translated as CASSWAGEGTEAFF.

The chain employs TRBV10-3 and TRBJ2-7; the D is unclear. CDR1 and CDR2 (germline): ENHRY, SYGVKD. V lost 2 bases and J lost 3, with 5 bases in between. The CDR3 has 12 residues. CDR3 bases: TGTGCCATCAGTGAGACAGTCTACGAGCAGTACTTC. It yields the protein CAISETVYEQYF.

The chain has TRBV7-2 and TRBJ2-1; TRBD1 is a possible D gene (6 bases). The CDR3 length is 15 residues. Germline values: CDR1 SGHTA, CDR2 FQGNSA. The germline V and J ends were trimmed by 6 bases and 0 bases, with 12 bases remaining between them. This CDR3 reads CASRPKTGSYNEQFF. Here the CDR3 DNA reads TGTGCCAGCAGACCCAAGACAGGCTCCTACAATGAGCAGTTCTTC.

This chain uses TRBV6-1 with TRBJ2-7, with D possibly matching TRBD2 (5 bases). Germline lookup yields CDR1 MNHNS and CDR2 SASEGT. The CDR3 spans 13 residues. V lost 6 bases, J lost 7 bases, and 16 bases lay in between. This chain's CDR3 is CASRVFEAGEQYF. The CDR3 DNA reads TGTGCCAGCAGGGTCTTCGAGGCGGGTGAGCAGTACTTC.

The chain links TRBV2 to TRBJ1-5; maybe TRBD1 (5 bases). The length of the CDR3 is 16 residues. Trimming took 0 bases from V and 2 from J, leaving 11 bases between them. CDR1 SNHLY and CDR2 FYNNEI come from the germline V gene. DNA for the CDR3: TGTGCCAGCAGTGAAGCAGGAGGGGTTGGCAATCAGCCCCAGCATTTT. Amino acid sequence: CASSEAGGVGNQPQHF.

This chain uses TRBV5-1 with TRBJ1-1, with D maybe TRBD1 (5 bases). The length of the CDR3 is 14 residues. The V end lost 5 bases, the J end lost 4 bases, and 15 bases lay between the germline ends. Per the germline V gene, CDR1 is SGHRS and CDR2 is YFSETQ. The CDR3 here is CASSNRGGGTEAFF. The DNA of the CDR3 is TGCGCCAGCAGTAATAGGGGCGGGGGCACTGAAGCTTTCTTT.

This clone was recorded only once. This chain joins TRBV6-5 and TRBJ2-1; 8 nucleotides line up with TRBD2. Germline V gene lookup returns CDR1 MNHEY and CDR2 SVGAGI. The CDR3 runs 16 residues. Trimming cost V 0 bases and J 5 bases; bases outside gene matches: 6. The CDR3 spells CASSYSGLAGDNEQFF. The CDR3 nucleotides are TGTGCCAGCAGTTACTCGGGGCTAGCGGGCGACAATGAGCAGTTCTTC.

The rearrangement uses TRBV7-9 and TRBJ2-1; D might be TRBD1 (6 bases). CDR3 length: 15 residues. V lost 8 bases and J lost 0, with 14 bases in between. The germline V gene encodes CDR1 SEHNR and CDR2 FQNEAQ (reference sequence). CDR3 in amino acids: CASPHGTNSYNEQFF. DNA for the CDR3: TGTGCCAGCCCCCACGGGACAAACTCCTACAATGAGCAGTTCTTC.

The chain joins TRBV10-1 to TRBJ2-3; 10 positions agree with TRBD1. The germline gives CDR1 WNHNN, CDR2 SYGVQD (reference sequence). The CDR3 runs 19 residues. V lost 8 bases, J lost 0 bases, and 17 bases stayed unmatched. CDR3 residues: CASGNFRDRGENSTDTQYF. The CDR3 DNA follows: TGCGCCAGCGGAAACTTCCGGGACAGGGGCGAGAATAGCACAGATACGCAGTATTTT.

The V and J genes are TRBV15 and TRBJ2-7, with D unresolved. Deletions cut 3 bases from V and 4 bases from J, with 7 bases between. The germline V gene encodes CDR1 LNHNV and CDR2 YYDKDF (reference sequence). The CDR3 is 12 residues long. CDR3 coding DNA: TGTGCCACCAGCAGTCGCGGATACGAGCAGTACTTC. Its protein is CATSSRGYEQYF.

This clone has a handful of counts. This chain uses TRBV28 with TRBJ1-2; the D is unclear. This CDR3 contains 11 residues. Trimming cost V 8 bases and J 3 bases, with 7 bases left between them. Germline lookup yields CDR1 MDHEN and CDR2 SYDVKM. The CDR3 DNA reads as TGTGCCAGCCAGGCAGACTATGGCTACACCTTC. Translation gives CASQADYGYTF.

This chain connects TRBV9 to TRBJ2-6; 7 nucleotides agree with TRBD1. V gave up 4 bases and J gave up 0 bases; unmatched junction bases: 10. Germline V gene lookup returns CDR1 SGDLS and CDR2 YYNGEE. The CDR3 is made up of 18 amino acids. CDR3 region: CASSKRSTGNSGANVLTF. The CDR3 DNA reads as TGTGCCAGCAGCAAGCGGTCGACAGGGAACTCTGGGGCCAACGTCCTGACTTTC. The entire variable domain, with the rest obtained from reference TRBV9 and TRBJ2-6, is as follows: DSGVTQTPKHLITATGQRVTLRCSPRSGDLSVYWYQQSLDQGLQFLIQYYNGEERAKGNILERFSAQQFPDLHSELNLSSLELGDSALYFCASSKRSTGNSGANVLTFGAGSRLTVL.

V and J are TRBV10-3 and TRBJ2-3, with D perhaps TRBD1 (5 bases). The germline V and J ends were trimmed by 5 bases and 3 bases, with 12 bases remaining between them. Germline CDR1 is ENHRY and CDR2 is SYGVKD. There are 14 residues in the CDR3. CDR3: CAISRQGGTDTQYF. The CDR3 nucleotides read TGTGCCATCAGTAGGCAGGGTGGGACAGATACGCAGTATTTT.

CDR3: CASSLGWAGRDNEQYF. The DNA of the CDR3 is TGTGCCAGCAGTTTAGGCTGGGCAGGGCGGGATAACGAGCAGTACTTC. This chain joins TRBV27 and TRBJ2-7; D possibly corresponds to TRBD2 (6 bases). There are 16 residues in the CDR3. Germline V gene data show CDR1 as MNHEY and CDR2 as SMNVEV (reference sequence). The ends were cut back, 2 bases at V and 5 bases at J, with 19 bases in the middle.

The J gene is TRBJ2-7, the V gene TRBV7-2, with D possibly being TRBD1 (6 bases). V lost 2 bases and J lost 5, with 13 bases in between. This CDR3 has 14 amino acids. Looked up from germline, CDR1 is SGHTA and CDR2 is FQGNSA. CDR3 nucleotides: TGTGCCAGCAGCTTAAACAGGGTTGCCCACGAGCAGTACTTC. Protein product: CASSLNRVAHEQYF.

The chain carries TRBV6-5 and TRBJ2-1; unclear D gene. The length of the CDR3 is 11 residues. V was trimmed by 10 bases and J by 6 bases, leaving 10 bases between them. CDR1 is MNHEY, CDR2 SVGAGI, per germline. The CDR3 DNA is TGTGCCACCGTTTCTCTCAATGAGCAGTTCTTC. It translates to CATVSLNEQFF.

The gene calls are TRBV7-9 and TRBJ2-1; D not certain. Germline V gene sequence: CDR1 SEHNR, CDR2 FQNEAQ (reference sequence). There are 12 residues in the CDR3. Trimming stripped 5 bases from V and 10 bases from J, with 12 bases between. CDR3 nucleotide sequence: TGTGCCAGCAGCCACCCCCGGAGAGAGCAGTTCTTC. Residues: CASSHPRREQFF.

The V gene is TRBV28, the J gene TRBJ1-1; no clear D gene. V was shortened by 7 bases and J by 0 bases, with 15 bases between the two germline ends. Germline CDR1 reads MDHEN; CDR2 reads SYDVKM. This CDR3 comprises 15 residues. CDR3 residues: CASTSLALMNTEAFF. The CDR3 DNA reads TGTGCCAGCACCTCCCTGGCCCTCATGAACACTGAAGCTTTCTTT.

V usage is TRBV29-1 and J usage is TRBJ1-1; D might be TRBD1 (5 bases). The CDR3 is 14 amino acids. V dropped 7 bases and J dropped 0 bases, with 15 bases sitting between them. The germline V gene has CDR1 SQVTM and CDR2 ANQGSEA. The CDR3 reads CSGHPGGMNTEAFF. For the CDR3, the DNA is TGCAGCGGCCATCCGGGGGGAATGAACACTGAAGCTTTCTTT.

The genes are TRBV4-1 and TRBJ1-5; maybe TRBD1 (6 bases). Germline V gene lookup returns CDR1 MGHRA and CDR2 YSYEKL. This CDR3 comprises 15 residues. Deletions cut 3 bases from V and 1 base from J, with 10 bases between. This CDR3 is CASSHIGGSNQPQHF. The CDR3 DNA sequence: TGCGCCAGCAGCCATATAGGGGGAAGCAATCAGCCCCAGCATTTT.

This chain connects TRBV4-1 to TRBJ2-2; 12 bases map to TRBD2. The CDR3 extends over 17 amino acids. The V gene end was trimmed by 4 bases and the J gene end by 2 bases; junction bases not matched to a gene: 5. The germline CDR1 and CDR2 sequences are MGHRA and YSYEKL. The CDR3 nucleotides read TGCGCCAGCAGCCGACTAGCGGGAGTTGGTAACACCGGGGAGCTGTTTTTT. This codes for CASSRLAGVGNTGELFF.